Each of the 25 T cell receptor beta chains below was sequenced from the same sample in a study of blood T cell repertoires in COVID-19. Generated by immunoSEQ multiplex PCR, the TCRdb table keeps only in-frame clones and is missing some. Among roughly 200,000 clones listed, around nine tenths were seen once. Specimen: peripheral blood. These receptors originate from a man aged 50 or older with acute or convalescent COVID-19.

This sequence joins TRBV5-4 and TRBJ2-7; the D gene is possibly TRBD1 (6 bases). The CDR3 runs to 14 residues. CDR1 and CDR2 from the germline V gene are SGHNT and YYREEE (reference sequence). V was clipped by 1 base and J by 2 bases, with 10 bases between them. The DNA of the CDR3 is TGTGCCAGCAGCTTGCAAGGGGACACCTACGAGCAGTACTTC. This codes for CASSLQGDTYEQYF.

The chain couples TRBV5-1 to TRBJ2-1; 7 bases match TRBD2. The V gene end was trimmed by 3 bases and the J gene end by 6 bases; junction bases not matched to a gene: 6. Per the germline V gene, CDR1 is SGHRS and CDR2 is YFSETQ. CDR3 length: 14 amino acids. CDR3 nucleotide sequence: TGCGCCAGCAGCTACCAACTAGCGCCCAATGAGCAGTTCTTC. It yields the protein CASSYQLAPNEQFF.

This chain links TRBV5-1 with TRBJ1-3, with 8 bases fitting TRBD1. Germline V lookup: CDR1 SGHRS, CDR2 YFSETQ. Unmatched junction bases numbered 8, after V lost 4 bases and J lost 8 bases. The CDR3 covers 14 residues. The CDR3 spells CASSLGQGLHTIYF. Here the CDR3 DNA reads TGCGCCAGCAGCCTTGGACAGGGTCTGCACACCATATATTTT.

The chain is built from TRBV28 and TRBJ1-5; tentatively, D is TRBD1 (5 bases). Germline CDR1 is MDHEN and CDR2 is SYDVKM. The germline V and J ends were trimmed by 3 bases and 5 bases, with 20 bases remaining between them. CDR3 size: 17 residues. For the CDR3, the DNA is TGTGCCAGCAGTTTGGCCCGCGGGGGGGATGGGGATCAGCCCCAGCATTTT. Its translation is CASSLARGGDGDQPQHF.

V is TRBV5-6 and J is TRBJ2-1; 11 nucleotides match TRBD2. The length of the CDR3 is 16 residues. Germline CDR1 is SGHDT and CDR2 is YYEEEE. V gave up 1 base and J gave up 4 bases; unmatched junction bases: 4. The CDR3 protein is CASSLIAGGPYNEQFF. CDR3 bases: TGTGCCAGCAGCTTGATAGCGGGGGGGCCGTACAATGAGCAGTTCTTC. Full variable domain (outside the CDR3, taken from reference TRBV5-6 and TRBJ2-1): DAGVTQSPTHLIKTRGQQVTLRCSPKSGHDTVSWYQQALGQGPQFIFQYYEEEERQRGNFPDRFSGHQFPNYSSELNVNALLLGDSALYLCASSLIAGGPYNEQFFGPGTRLTVL.

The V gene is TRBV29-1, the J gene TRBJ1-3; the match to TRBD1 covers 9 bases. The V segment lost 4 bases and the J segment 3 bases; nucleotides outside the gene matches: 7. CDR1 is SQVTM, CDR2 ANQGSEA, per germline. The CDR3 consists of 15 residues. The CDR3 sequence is CSVGGDRENGNTIYF. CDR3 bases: TGCAGCGTTGGGGGGGACAGGGAGAATGGAAACACCATATATTTT.

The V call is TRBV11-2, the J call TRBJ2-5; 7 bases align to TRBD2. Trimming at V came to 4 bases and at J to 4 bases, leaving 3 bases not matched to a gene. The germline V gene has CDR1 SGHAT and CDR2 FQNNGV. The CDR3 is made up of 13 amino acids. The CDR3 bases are TGTGCCAGCAGCTGGGGACTACGAGAGACCCAGTACTTC. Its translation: CASSWGLRETQYF.

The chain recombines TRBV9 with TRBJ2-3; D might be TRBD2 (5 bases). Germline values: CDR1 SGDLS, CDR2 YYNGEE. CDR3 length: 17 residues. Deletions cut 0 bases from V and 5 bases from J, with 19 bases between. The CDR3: CASSVASLVRGKDTQYF. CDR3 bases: TGTGCCAGCAGCGTAGCTTCATTGGTTCGAGGGAAAGATACGCAGTATTTT.

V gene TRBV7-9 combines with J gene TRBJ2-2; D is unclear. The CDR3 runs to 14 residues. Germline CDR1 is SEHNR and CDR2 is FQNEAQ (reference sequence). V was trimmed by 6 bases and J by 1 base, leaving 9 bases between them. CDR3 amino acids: CASSYTRNTGELFF. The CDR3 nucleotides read TGTGCCAGCAGTTACACACGGAACACCGGGGAGCTGTTTTTT.

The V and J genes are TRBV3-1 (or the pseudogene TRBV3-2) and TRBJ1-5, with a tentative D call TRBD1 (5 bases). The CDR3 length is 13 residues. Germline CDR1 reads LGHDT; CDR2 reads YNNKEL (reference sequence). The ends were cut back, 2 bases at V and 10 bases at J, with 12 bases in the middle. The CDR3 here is CASSQIRDSPQHF. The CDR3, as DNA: TGTGCCAGCAGCCAAATCAGGGACTCACCCCAGCATTTT.

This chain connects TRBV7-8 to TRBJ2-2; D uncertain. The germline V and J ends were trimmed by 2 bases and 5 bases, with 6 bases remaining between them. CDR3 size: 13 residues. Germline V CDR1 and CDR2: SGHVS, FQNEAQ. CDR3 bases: TGTGCCAGCAGCTTATTCGGTACCGGGGAGCTGTTTTTT. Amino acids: CASSLFGTGELFF.

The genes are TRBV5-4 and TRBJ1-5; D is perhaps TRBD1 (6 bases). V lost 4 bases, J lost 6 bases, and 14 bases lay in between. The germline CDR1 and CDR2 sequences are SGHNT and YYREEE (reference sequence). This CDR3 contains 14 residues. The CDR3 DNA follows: TGTGCCAGCAGCCTACAGGGTTCCGGTCAGCCCCAGCATTTT. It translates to CASSLQGSGQPQHF.

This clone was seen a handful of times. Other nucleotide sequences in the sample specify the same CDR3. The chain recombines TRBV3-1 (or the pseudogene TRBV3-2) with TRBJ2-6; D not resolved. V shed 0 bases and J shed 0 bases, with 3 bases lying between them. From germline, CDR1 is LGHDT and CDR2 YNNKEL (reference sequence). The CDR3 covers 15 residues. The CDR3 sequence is CASSQDLSGANVLTF. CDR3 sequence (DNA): TGTGCCAGCAGCCAAGACCTCTCTGGGGCCAACGTCCTGACTTTC.

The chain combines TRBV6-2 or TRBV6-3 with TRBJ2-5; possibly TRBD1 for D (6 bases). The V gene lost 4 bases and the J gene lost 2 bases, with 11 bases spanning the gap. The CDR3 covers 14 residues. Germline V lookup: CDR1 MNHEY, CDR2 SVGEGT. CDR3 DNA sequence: TGTGCCAGCAGTTCAACAGGGTCGCAAGAGACCCAGTACTTC. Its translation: CASSSTGSQETQYF.

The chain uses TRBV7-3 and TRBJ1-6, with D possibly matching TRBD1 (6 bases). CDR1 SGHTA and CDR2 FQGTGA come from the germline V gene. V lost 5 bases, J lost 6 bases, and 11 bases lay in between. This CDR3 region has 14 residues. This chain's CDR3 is CASSLGQINSPLHF. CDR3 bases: TGTGCCAGCAGCCTCGGACAGATTAATTCACCCCTCCACTTT. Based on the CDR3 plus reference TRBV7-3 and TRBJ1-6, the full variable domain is GAGVSQTPSNKVTEKGKYVELRCDPISGHTALYWYRQSLGQGPEFLIYFQGTGAADDSGLPNDRFFAVRPEGSVSTLKIQRTERGDSAVYLCASSLGQINSPLHFGNGTRLTVT.

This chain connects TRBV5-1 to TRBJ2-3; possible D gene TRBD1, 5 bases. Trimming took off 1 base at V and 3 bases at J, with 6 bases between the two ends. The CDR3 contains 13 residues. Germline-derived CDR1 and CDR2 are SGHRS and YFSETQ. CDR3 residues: CASSLQGTDTQYF. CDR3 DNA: TGCGCCAGCAGCTTGCAGGGTACAGATACGCAGTATTTT.

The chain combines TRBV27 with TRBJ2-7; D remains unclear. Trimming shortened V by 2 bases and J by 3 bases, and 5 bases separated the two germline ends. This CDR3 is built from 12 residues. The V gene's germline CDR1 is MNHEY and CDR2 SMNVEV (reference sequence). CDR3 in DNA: TGTGCCAGCAGTTTAGCAGGCTACGAGCAGTACTTC. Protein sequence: CASSLAGYEQYF.

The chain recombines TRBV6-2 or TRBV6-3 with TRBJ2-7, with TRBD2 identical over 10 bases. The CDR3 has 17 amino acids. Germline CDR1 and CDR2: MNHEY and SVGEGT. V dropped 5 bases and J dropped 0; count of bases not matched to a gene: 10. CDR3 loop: CASSRTSGNLGSYEQYF. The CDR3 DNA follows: TGTGCCAGCAGTCGTACTAGCGGGAATCTAGGCTCCTACGAGCAGTACTTC.

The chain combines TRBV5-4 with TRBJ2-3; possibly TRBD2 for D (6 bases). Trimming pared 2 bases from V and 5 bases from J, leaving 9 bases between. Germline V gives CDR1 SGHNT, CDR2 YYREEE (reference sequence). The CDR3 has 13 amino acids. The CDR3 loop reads CASSLLAGDTQYF. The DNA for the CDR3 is TGTGCCAGCAGCTTACTAGCCGGAGATACGCAGTATTTT. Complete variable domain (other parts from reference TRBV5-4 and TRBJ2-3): ETGVTQSPTHLIKTRGQQVTLRCSSQSGHNTVSWYQQALGQGPQFIFQYYREEENGRGNFPPRFSGLQFPNYSSELNVNALELDDSALYLCASSLLAGDTQYFGPGTRLTVL.

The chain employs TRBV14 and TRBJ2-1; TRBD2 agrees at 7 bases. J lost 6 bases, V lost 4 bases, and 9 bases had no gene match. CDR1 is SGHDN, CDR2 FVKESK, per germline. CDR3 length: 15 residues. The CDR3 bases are TGTGCCAGCAGCCTTGGACTAGGGGTAAGCAATGAGCAGTTCTTC. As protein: CASSLGLGVSNEQFF.

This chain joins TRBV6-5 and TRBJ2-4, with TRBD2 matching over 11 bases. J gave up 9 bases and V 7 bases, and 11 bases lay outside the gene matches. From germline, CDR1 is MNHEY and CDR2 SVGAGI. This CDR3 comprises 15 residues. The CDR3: CASTSLAGVGTIQYF. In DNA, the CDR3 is TGTGCCAGCACCTCACTAGCGGGAGTTGGGACCATTCAGTACTTC.

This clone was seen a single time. The CDR3 sequence: CSEKTGSGYTF. In DNA, the CDR3 is TGCAGCGAGAAAACAGGGTCGGGCTACACCTTC. This sequence joins TRBV29-1 and TRBJ1-2, with D possibly matching TRBD1 (6 bases). Germline loops: CDR1 SQVTM, CDR2 ANQGSEA. Trimming pared 7 bases from V and 8 bases from J, leaving 14 bases between. The CDR3 totals 11 residues.

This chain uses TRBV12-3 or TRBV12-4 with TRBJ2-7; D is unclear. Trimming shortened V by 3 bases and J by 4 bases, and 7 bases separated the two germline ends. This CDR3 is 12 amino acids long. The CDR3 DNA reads TGTGCCAGCAGTTTTAGCCTTTACGAGCAGTACTTC. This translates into CASSFSLYEQYF.

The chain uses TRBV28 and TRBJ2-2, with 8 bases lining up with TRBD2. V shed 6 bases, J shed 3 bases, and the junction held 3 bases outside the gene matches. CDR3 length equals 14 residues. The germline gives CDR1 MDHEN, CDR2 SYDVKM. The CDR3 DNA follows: TGTGCCAGCAGGACTAGCGTTTACACCGGGGAGCTGTTTTTT. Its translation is CASRTSVYTGELFF.

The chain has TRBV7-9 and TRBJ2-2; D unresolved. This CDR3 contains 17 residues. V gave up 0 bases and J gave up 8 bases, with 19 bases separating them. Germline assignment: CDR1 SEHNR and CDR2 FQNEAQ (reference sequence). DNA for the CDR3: TGTGCCAGCAGCTTAGCGGGCACTTGGGCCTATACTGGGGAGCTGTTTTTT. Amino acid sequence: CASSLAGTWAYTGELFF.